This section outlines one TCR beta chain sequence together with its context. The data stem from a study of blood T cell repertoires in COVID-19. The wider study: Nucleic acid was either cDNA or gDNA, and it came from T cells, B-cell-depleted T cells, or PBMCs.

This CDR3 is 13 amino acids long. The junction had 10 bases not matched to a gene; V was cut back by 8 bases and J by 5 bases. Germline assignment: CDR1 GTSNPN and CDR2 SVGIG (reference sequence). Only in-frame clones appear in the TCRdb table, and some are missing; sequencing was by immunoSEQ multiplex PCR. The sample carries some 250,000 clones, 75% to 85% recorded once. The sample was peripheral blood. The receptor's source is a woman in her sixties with active or convalescent COVID-19. The genes are TRBV30 and TRBJ1-1; TRBD1 matches 8 bases. The CDR3 bases are TGTGCCCTGCTGCAGGGGGCGCTAACTGAAGCTTTCTTT. It is translated as CALLQGALTEAFF.